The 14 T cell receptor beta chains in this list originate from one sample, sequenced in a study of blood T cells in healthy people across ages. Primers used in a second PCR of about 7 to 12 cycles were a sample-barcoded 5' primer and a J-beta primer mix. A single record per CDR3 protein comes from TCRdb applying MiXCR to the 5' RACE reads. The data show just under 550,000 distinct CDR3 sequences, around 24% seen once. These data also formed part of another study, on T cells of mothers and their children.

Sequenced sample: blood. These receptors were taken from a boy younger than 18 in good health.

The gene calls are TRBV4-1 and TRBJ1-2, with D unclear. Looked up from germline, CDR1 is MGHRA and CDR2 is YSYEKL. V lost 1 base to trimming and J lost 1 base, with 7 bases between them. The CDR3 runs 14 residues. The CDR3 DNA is TGCGCCAGCAGCCAAGGTAACAGTAACTATGGCTACACCTTC. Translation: CASSQGNSNYGYTF.

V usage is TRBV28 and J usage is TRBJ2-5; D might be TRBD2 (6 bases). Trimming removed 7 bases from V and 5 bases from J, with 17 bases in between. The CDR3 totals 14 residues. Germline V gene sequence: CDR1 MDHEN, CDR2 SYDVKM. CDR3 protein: CASTSTGGGETQYF. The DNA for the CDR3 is TGTGCCAGCACCAGCACCGGGGGTGGGGAGACCCAGTACTTC.

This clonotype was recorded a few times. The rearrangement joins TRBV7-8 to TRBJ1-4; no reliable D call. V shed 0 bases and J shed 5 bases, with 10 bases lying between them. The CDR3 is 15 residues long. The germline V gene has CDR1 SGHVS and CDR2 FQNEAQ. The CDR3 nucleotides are TGTGCCAGCAGCTTAGCGAACAGCAACAATGAAAAACTGTTTTTT. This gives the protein CASSLANSNNEKLFF.

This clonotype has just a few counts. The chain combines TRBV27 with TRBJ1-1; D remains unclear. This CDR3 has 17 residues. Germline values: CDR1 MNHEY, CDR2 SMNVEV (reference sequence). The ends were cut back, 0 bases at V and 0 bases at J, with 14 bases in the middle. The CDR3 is CASSLSYAETMNTEAFF. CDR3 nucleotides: TGTGCCAGCAGTTTATCGTACGCAGAGACTATGAACACTGAAGCTTTCTTT.

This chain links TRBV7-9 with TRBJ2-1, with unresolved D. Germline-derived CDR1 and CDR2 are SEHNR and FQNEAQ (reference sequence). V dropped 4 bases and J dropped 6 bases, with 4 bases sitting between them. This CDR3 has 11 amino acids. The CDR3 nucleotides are TGTGCCAGCAGCTCCAGCAATGAGCAGTTCTTC. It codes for CASSSSNEQFF.

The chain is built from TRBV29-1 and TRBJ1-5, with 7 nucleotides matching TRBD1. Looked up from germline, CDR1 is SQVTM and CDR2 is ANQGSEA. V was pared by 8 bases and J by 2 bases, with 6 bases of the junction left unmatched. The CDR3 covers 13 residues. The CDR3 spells CSIRQGGNQPQHF. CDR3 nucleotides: TGCAGCATTAGACAGGGAGGCAATCAGCCCCAGCATTTT.

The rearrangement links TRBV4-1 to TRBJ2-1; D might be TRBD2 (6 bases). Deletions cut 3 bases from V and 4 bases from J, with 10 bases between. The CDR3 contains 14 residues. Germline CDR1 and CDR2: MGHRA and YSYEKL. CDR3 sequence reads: CASSQTRQYNEQFF. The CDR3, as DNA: TGCGCCAGCAGCCAGACTAGACAATACAATGAGCAGTTCTTC.

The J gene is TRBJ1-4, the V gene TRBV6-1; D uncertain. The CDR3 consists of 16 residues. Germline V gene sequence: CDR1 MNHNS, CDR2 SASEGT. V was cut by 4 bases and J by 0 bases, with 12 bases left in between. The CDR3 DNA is TGTGCCAGCAGTGCCTGGTTTGGAGCAACTAATGAAAAACTGTTTTTT. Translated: CASSAWFGATNEKLFF.

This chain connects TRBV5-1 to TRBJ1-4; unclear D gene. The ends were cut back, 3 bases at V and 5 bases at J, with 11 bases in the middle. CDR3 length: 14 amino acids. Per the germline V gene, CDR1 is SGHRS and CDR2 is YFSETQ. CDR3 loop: CASSSDGRNEKLFF. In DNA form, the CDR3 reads TGCGCCAGCAGCTCCGACGGGCGGAATGAAAAACTGTTTTTT.

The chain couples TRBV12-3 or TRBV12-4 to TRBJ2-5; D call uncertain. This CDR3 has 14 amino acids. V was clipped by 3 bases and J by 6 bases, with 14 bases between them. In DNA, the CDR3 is TGTGCCAGCAGTTTGCACTCGTACCCGAAGACCCAGTACTTC. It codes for CASSLHSYPKTQYF.

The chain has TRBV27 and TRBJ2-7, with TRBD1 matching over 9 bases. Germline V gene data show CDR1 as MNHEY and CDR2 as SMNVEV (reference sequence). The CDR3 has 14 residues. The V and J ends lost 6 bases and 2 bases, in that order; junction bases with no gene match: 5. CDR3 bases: TGTGCCAGCAGGGGACAGGGTAGGACCTACGAGCAGTACTTC. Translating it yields CASRGQGRTYEQYF.

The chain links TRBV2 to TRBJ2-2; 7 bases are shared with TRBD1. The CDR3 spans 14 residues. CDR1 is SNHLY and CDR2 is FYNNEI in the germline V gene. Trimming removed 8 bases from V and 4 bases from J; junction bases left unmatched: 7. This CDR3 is CASLRTGVTGELFF. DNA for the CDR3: TGTGCCAGCCTTAGAACAGGGGTCACCGGGGAGCTGTTTTTT.

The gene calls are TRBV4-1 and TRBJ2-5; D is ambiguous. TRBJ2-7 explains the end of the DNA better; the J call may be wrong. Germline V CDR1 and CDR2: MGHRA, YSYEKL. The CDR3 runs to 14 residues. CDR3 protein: CASSQPRASYEQYF. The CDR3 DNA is TGCGCCAGCAGCCAACCCCGGGCCAGCTACGAGCAGTACTTC.

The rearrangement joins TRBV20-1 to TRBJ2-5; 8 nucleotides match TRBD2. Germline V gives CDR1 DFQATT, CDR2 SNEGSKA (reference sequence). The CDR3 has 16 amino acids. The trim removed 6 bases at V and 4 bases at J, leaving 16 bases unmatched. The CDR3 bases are TGCAGTGCAACCCCTCTAGCGGGCTCGGCCCCAGAGACCCAGTACTTC. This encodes CSATPLAGSAPETQYF.